This T cell receptor beta chain was recorded in a study of cytomegalovirus exposure and HLA in healthy donors. In the PCR, 60 Vbeta and 13 Jbeta primers were used. Clones were read by immunoSEQ multiplex PCR, and TCRdb kept only the in-frame ones, dropping some. Its table records around 130,000 clones. The source material was PBMCs. The sequence derives from a woman in her 40s in good health and CMV-seronegative.

This CDR3 reads CASSLEQGDPPSPLHF. CDR3 DNA sequence: TGTGCCAGCAGCTTAGAACAGGGGGACCCACCTTCACCCCTCCACTTT. The gene calls are TRBV7-8 and TRBJ1-6, with 8 bases fitting TRBD1. Germline CDR1 and CDR2: SGHVS and FQNEAQ. This CDR3 region has 16 residues. V gave up 1 base and J gave up 9 bases; unmatched junction bases: 8.